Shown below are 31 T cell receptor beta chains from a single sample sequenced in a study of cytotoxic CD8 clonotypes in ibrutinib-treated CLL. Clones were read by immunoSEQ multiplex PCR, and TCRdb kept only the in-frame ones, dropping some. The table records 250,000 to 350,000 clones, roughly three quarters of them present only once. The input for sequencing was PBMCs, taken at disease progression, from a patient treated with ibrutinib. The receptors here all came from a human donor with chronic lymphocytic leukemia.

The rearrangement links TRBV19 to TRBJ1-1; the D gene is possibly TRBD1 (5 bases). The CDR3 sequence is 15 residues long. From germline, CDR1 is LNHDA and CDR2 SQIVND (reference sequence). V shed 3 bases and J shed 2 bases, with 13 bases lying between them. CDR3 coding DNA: TGTGCCAGTAGTATTGGGGGGTGGGCTAACACTGAAGCTTTCTTT. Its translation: CASSIGGWANTEAFF.

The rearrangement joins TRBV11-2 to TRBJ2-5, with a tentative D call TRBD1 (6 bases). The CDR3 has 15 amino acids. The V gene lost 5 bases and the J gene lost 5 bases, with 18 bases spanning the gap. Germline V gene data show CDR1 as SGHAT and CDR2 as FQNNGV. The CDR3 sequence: CASSPGVGVRETQYF. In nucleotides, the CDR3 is TGTGCCAGCAGCCCAGGGGTAGGGGTACGGGAGACCCAGTACTTC.

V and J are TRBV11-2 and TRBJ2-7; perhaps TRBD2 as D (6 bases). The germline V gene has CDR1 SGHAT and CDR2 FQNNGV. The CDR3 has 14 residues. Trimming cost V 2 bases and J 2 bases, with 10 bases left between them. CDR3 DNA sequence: TGTGCCAGCAGCTTAAGGACTAAAACCTACGAGCAGTACTTC. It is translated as CASSLRTKTYEQYF.

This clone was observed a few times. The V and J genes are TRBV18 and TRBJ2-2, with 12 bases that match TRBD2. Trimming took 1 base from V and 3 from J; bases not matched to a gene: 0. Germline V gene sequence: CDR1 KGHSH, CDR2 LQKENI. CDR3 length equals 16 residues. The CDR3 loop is CASSPRLAGDTGELFF. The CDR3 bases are TGTGCCAGCTCACCACGACTAGCGGGGGACACCGGGGAGCTGTTTTTT. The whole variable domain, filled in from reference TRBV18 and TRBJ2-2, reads NAGVMQNPRHLVRRRGQEARLRCSPMKGHSHVYWYRQLPEEGLKFMVYLQKENIIDESGMPKERFSAEFPKEGPSILRIQQVVRGDSAAYFCASSPRLAGDTGELFFGEGSRLTVL.

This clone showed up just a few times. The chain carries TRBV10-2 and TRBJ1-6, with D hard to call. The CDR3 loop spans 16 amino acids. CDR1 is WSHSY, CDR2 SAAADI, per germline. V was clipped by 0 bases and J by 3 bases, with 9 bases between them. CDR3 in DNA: TGCGCCAGCAGTGAGTCCCAGAGTGTCTATAATTCACCCCTCCACTTT. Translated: CASSESQSVYNSPLHF.

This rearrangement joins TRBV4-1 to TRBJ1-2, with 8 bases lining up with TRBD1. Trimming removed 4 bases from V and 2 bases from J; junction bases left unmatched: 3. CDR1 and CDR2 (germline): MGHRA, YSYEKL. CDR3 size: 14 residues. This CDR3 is CASSPDRANYGYTF. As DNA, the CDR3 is TGCGCCAGCAGCCCGGACAGGGCCAACTATGGCTACACCTTC.

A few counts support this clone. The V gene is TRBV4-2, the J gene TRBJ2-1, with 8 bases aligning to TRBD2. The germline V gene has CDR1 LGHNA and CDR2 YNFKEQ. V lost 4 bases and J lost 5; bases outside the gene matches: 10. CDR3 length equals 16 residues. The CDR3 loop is CASSRGADSGDNEQFF. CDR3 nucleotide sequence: TGTGCCAGCAGCCGAGGGGCCGATAGCGGGGACAATGAGCAGTTCTTC.

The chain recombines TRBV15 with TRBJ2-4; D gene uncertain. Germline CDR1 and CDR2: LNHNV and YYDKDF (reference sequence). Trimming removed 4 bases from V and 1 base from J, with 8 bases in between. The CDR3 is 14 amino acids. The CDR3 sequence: CATSKSRAKNIQYF. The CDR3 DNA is TGTGCCACCAGCAAGTCTAGGGCCAAAAACATTCAGTACTTC.

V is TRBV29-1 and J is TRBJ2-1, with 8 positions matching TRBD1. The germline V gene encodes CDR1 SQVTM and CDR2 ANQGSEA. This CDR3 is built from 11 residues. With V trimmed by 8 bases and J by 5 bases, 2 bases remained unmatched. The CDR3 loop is CSTDRDNEQFF. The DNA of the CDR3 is TGCAGCACGGACAGGGACAATGAGCAGTTCTTC.

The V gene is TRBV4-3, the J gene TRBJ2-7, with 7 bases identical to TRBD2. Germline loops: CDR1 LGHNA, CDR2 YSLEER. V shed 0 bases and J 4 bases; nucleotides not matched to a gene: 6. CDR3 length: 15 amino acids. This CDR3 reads CASSQERGGVYEQYF. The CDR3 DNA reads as TGCGCCAGCAGCCAAGAACGGGGAGGGGTATACGAGCAGTACTTC.

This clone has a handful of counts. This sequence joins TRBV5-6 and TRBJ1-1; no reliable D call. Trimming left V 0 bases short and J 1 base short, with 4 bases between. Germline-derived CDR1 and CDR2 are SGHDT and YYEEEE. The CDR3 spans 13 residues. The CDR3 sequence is CASSLESNTEAFF. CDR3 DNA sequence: TGTGCCAGCAGCTTGGAGTCGAACACTGAAGCTTTCTTT.

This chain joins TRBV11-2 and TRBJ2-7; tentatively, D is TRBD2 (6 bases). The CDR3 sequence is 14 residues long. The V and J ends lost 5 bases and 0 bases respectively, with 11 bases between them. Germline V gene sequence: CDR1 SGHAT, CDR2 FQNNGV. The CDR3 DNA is TGTGCCAGCAGCCCGGGACTGCTCTCCTACGAGCAGTACTTC. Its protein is CASSPGLLSYEQYF.

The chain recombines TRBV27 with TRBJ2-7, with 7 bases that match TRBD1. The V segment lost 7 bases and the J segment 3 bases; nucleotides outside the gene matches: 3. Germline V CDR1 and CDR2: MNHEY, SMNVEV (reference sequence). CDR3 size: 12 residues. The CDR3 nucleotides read TGTGCCAGCAAGGGGGACAGCTACGAGCAGTACTTC. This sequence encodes CASKGDSYEQYF.

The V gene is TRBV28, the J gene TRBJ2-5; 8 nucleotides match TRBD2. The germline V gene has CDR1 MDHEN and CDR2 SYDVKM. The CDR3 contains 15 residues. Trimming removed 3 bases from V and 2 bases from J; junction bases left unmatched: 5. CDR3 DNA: TGTGCCAGCAGTTTTGAGGAGCGGGGGCAAGAGACCCAGTACTTC. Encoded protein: CASSFEERGQETQYF. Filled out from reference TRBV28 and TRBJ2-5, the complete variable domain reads DVKVTQSSRYLVKRTGEKVFLECVQDMDHENMFWYRQDPGLGLRLIYFSYDVKMKEKGDIPEGYSVSREKKERFSLILESASTNQTSMYLCASSFEERGQETQYFGPGTRLLVL.

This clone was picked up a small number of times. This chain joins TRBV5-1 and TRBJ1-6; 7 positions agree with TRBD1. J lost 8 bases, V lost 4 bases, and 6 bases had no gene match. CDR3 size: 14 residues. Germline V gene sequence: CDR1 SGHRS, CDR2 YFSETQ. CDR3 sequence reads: CASSHDRVYSPLHF. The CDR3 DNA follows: TGCGCCAGCAGCCATGACAGGGTTTATTCACCCCTCCACTTT.

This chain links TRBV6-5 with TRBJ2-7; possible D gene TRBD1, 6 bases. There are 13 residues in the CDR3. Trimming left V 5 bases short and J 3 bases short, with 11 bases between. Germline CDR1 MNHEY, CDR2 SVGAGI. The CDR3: CASSPGHLYEQYF. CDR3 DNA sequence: TGTGCCAGCAGTCCGGGACACCTCTACGAGCAGTACTTC.

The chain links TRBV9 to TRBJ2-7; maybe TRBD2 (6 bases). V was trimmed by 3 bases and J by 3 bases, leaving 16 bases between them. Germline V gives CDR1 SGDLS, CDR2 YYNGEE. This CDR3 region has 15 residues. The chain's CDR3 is CASSGGVSGNYEQYF. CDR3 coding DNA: TGTGCCAGCAGCGGCGGGGTATCTGGGAACTACGAGCAGTACTTC.

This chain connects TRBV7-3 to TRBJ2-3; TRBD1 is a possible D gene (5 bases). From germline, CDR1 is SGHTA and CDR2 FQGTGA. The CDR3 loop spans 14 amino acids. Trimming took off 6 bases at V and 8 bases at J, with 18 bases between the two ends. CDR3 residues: CASRPGGAQGTQYF. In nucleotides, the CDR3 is TGTGCCAGCAGGCCGGGTGGGGCACAAGGTACGCAGTATTTT.

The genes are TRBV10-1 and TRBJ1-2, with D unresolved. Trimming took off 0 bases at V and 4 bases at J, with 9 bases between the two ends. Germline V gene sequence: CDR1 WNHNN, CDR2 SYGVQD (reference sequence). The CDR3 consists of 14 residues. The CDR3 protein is CASSESGDPYGYTF. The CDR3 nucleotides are TGCGCCAGCAGTGAGTCTGGGGATCCCTATGGCTACACCTTC.

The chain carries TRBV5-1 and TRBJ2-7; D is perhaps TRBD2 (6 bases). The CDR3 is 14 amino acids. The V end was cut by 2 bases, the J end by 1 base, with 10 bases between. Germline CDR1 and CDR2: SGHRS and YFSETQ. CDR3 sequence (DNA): TGCGCCAGCAGCTTAAGACTAGATTCCTACGAGCAGTACTTC. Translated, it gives CASSLRLDSYEQYF.

The CDR3 nucleotides read TGTGCCAGCAGTTACTCCGGGACTAGACCCGGGGAGCTGTTTTTT. Translated: CASSYSGTRPGELFF. The chain has TRBV6-5 and TRBJ2-2, with TRBD2 matching over 8 bases. This CDR3 comprises 15 residues. Germline trimming cut 0 bases from V and 6 bases from J; bases unmatched to any gene: 3. Per germline, CDR1 MNHEY and CDR2 SVGAGI.

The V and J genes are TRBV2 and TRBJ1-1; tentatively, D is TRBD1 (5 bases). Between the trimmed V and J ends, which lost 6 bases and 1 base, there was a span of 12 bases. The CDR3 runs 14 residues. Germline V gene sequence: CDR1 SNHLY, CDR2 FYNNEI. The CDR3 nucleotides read TGTGCCAGCAGAAGGGACCTAACGAACACTGAAGCTTTCTTT. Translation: CASRRDLTNTEAFF.

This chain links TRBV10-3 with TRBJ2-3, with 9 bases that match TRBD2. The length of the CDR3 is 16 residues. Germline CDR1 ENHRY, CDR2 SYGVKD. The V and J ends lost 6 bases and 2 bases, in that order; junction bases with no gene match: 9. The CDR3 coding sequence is TGTGCCATCAGCCCCAGACTAGCGGATTACACAGATACGCAGTATTTT. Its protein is CAISPRLADYTDTQYF.

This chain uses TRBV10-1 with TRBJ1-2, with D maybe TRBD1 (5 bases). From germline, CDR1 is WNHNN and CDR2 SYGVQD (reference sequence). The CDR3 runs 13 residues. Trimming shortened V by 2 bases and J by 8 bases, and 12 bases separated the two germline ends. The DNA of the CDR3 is TGCGCCAGCAGTGAGCTTGGGACGTACGGCTACACCTTC. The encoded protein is CASSELGTYGYTF.

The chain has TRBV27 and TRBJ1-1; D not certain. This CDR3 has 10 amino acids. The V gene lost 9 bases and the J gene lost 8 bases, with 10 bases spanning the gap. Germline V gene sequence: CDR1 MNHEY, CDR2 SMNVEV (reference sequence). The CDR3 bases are TGTGCCAGGCTTGGTAGGGAAGCTTTCTTT. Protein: CARLGREAFF.

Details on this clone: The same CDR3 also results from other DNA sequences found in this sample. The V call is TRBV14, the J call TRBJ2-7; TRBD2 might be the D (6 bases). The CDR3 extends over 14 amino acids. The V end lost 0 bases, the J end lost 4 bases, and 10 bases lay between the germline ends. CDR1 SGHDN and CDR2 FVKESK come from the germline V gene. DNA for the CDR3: TGTGCCAGCAGCCAAGATCGGGGGTCTTACGAGCAGTACTTC. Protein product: CASSQDRGSYEQYF.

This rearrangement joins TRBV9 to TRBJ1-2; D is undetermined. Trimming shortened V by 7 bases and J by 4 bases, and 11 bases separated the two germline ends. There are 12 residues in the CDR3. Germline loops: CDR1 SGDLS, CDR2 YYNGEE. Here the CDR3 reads CASGWAGYGYTF. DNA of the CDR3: TGTGCCAGCGGGTGGGCCGGCTATGGCTACACCTTC.

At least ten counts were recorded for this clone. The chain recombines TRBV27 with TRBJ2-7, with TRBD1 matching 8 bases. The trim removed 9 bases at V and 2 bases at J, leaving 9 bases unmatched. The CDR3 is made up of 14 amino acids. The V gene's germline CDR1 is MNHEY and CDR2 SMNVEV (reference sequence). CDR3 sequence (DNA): TGTGCCAGTGGGGGACAGGCCGCTGCCTACGAGCAGTACTTC. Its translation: CASGGQAAAYEQYF.

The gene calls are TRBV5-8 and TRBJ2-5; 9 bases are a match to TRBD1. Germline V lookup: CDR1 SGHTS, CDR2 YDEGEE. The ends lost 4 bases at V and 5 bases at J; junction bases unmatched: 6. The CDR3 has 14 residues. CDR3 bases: TGTGCCAGCAGCAGAGGACAGGGGTGGGAGACCCAGTACTTC. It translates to CASSRGQGWETQYF.

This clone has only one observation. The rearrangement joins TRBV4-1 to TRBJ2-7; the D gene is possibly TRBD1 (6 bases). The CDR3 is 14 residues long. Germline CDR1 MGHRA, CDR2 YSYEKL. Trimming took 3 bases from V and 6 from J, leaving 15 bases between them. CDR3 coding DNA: TGCGCCAGCAGCCAGGTTTTACAGGGAAGCGAGCAGTACTTC. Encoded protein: CASSQVLQGSEQYF.

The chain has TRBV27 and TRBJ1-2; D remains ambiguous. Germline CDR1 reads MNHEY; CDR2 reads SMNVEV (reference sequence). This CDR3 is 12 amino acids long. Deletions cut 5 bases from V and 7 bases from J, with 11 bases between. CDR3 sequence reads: CASSALTGGYTF. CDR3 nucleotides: TGTGCCAGCAGTGCCCTAACGGGTGGCTACACCTTC.